This is a list of T cell receptor beta chains from one sample in a study of blood T cell repertoires in COVID-19. The method was immunoSEQ multiplex PCR; TCRdb's version includes in-frame clones alone and lacks a portion of them. The table records about 150,000 clones, 85% to 90% of them present only once. Source material: peripheral blood. Receptor source: a woman between 55 and 75 years old with active COVID-19. CDR3s include the opening cysteine and the closing phenylalanine or tryptophan. D genes are given only for firm matches. A clone size is listed for some rows: how often the clone was seen (once, few, many), or a class if it is expanded.

J: TRBJ2-1; size: .; V: TRBV7-2; D: TRBD2; CDR3: CASSPRRGTSGRDEQFF; DNA: TGTGCCAGCAGCCCGCGCCGCGGGACTAGCGGGAGGGATGAGCAGTTCTTC
J: TRBJ2-5; size: .; V: TRBV18; D: .; CDR3: CASSPRGSETQYF; DNA: TGTGCCAGCTCACCTAGAGGATCGGAGACCCAGTACTTC
J: TRBJ2-7; size: .; V: TRBV28; D: .; CDR3: CASSARQHYEQYF; DNA: TGTGCCAGCAGTGCCCGACAGCACTACGAGCAGTACTTC
J: TRBJ1-4; size: .; V: TRBV30; D: .; CDR3: CAWKPGGTVGEKLFF; DNA: TGTGCCTGGAAACCGGGGGGGACGGTGGGTGAAAAACTGTTTTTT
J: TRBJ1-1; size: .; V: TRBV7-9; D: .; CDR3: CASSLGSAGAEAFF; DNA: TGTGCCAGCAGCTTAGGATCGGCGGGGGCTGAAGCTTTCTTT
J: TRBJ2-5; size: .; V: TRBV19; D: .; CDR3: CASSRGRGSRTQYF; DNA: TGTGCCAGTAGTAGAGGAAGGGGGTCTAGGACCCAGTACTTC
J: TRBJ2-7; size: .; V: TRBV6-5; D: TRBD1; CDR3: CASSYPDRVTDEQYF; DNA: TGTGCCAGCAGTTACCCCGACAGGGTCACGGACGAGCAGTACTTC
J: TRBJ2-5; size: .; V: TRBV4-3; D: .; CDR3: CASSLSGYRETQYF; DNA: TGCGCCAGCAGCCTGTCAGGGTATCGGGAGACCCAGTACTTC
J: TRBJ1-1; size: .; V: TRBV5-1; D: TRBD1; CDR3: CASSLEPIWTGGTEAFF; DNA: TGCGCCAGCAGCTTGGAGCCCATTTGGACAGGGGGCACTGAAGCTTTCTTT
J: TRBJ2-7; size: .; V: TRBV30; D: TRBD1; CDR3: CAWSGGTGGSYEQYF; DNA: TGTGCCTGGAGTGGGGGGACAGGGGGCTCCTACGAGCAGTACTTC
J: TRBJ2-3; size: .; V: TRBV28; D: .; CDR3: CASRQSPGLDTQYF; DNA: TGTGCCAGCAGGCAAAGTCCGGGACTAGATACGCAGTATTTT
J: TRBJ2-1; size: .; V: TRBV7-7; D: TRBD2; CDR3: CASSWGLADEQFF; DNA: TGTGCTAGCAGCTGGGGACTAGCCGATGAGCAGTTCTTC
J: TRBJ2-7; size: .; V: TRBV2; D: .; CDR3: CASRAPPYEQYF; DNA: TGTGCCAGCAGAGCGCCTCCCTACGAGCAGTACTTC
J: TRBJ1-2; size: .; V: TRBV7-9; D: .; CDR3: CASSLRRLTNYGYTF; DNA: TGTGCCAGCAGCTTACGTCGACTGACTAACTATGGCTACACCTTC
J: TRBJ1-3; size: .; V: TRBV3-1/TRBV3-2; D: TRBD1; CDR3: CASSQDGTGGTIYF; DNA: TGTGCCAGCAGCCAAGATGGGACAGGGGGCACCATATATTTT
J: TRBJ2-2; size: .; V: TRBV6-2/TRBV6-3; D: TRBD2; CDR3: CASSYPLAGVNTGELFF; DNA: TGTGCCAGCAGCTATCCCCTAGCGGGGGTGAACACCGGGGAGCTGTTTTTT
J: TRBJ1-2; size: .; V: TRBV10-1; D: TRBD1; CDR3: CASSADRAGGYTF; DNA: TGCGCCAGCAGCGCGGACAGGGCCGGGGGCTACACCTTC
J: TRBJ1-3; size: few; V: TRBV30; D: TRBD1; CDR3: CAWMDRRGNTIYF; DNA: TGTGCCTGGATGGACAGGCGTGGAAACACCATATATTTT
J: TRBJ1-5; size: .; V: TRBV6-1; D: TRBD1; CDR3: CASSQAGTGDGNQPQHF; DNA: TGTGCCAGCAGTCAAGCCGGGACAGGGGACGGGAATCAGCCCCAGCATTTT
J: TRBJ2-1; size: few; V: TRBV9; D: TRBD1; CDR3: CASSVRTGGYNEQFF; DNA: TGTGCCAGCAGCGTACGGACAGGGGGATACAATGAGCAGTTCTTC
J: TRBJ2-1; size: .; V: TRBV4-3; D: TRBD2; CDR3: CASSQDMGLAELNEQFF; DNA: TGCGCCAGCAGCCAAGATATGGGGCTAGCGGAGCTCAATGAGCAGTTCTTC
J: TRBJ2-7; size: few; V: TRBV5-1; D: TRBD2; CDR3: CASSVAGSYEQYF; DNA: TGCGCCAGCAGTGTAGCGGGGAGCTACGAGCAGTACTTC
J: TRBJ1-1; size: .; V: TRBV5-1; D: .; CDR3: CASSLAGAGETEAFF; DNA: TGCGCCAGCAGCTTGGCCGGTGCGGGGGAGACTGAAGCTTTCTTT
J: TRBJ2-7; size: .; V: TRBV3-1/TRBV3-2; D: .; CDR3: CASSQAPGRAYEQYF; DNA: TGTGCCAGCAGCCAAGCTCCTGGCAGGGCCTACGAGCAGTACTTC
J: TRBJ2-1; size: .; V: TRBV6-5; D: TRBD2; CDR3: CASGRTSGRNIEQFF; DNA: TGTGCCAGCGGCCGGACTAGCGGGAGGAATATTGAGCAGTTCTTC
J: TRBJ1-1; size: .; V: TRBV2; D: .; CDR3: CASSDGQGNTEAFF; DNA: TGTGCCAGCAGTGATGGTCAGGGAAACACTGAAGCTTTCTTT
J: TRBJ2-7; size: .; V: TRBV15; D: TRBD1; CDR3: CATSRDPTGAREQYF; DNA: TGTGCCACCAGCAGAGATCCGACAGGGGCCCGGGAGCAGTACTTC
J: TRBJ1-5; size: .; V: TRBV30; D: TRBD1; CDR3: CAWGQGGNQPQHF; DNA: TGTGCCTGGGGACAGGGTGGCAATCAGCCCCAGCATTTT
J: TRBJ1-2; size: .; V: TRBV5-8; D: .; CDR3: CASSLDRADYTF; DNA: TGTGCCAGCAGCTTGGACAGGGCGGACTACACCTTC
J: TRBJ2-5; size: .; V: TRBV9; D: .; CDR3: CASSVGGETTQYF; DNA: TGTGCCAGCAGCGTAGGGGGGGAGACAACCCAGTACTTC
J: TRBJ2-7; size: .; V: TRBV3-1/TRBV3-2; D: TRBD2; CDR3: CASSQGLAGVGVQYF; DNA: TGTGCCAGCAGCCAAGGACTAGCGGGGGTTGGGGTGCAGTACTTC
J: TRBJ2-2; size: .; V: TRBV5-1; D: TRBD2; CDR3: CASSSASGTNTGELFF; DNA: TGCGCCAGCAGCTCCGCTAGCGGGACGAACACCGGGGAGCTGTTTTTT
J: TRBJ2-5; size: .; V: TRBV19; D: .; CDR3: CASALTSVETQYF; DNA: TGTGCCAGCGCTTTGACTAGTGTAGAGACCCAGTACTTC
J: TRBJ2-3; size: .; V: TRBV30; D: .; CDR3: CAWSNGGTDTQYF; DNA: TGTGCCTGGAGTAATGGAGGAACAGATACGCAGTATTTT
J: TRBJ2-5; size: .; V: TRBV7-7; D: .; CDR3: CASSLAGAQETQYF; DNA: TGTGCCAGCAGCTTAGCGGGAGCCCAAGAGACCCAGTACTTC
J: TRBJ1-1; size: .; V: TRBV5-4; D: .; CDR3: CASSFKVSYTEAFF; DNA: TGTGCCAGCAGCTTTAAAGTCAGTTACACTGAAGCTTTCTTT
J: TRBJ2-3; size: .; V: TRBV11-3; D: TRBD2; CDR3: CASSSLAGGGDTQYF; DNA: TGTGCCAGCAGCTCGTTAGCGGGAGGGGGGGATACGCAGTATTTT
J: TRBJ1-1; size: .; V: TRBV7-9; D: .; CDR3: CASSLGAGHEAFF; DNA: TGTGCCAGCAGCTTAGGGGCAGGGCACGAAGCTTTCTTT
J: TRBJ1-2; size: .; V: TRBV24-1; D: .; CDR3: CATSGTDNYGYTF; DNA: TGTGCCACCAGTGGGACAGATAACTATGGCTACACCTTC
J: TRBJ1-5; size: .; V: TRBV9; D: .; CDR3: CASSEHPNQPQHF; DNA: TGTGCCAGCAGCGAACACCCGAATCAGCCCCAGCATTTT
J: TRBJ2-5; size: .; V: TRBV6-1; D: .; CDR3: CASSEAPRPAEDQYF; DNA: TGTGCCAGCAGTGAAGCGCCTAGGCCTGCGGAGGACCAGTACTTC
J: TRBJ1-1; size: .; V: TRBV19; D: .; CDR3: CASSALGGANTEAFF; DNA: TGTGCCAGTAGTGCCCTCGGGGGAGCGAACACTGAAGCTTTCTTT
J: TRBJ2-7; size: once; V: TRBV6-6; D: .; CDR3: CASSYSGYGGYEQYF; DNA: TGTGCCAGCAGTTACTCGGGGTACGGCGGGTACGAGCAGTACTTC
J: TRBJ2-7; size: .; V: TRBV28; D: TRBD2; CDR3: CASSLGTSGRYEQYF; DNA: TGTGCCAGCAGTTTGGGGACTAGCGGAAGATACGAGCAGTACTTC
J: TRBJ1-1; size: .; V: TRBV4-3; D: .; CDR3: CASSTRGRDGFTEAFF; DNA: TGCGCCAGCAGCACCCGGGGGAGGGATGGTTTCACTGAAGCTTTCTTT
J: TRBJ2-1; size: .; V: TRBV19; D: TRBD2; CDR3: CASSESGRAIMASYNEQFF; DNA: TGTGCCAGTAGTGAGAGCGGGAGGGCCATAATGGCCTCCTACAATGAGCAGTTCTTC
J: TRBJ2-3; size: .; V: TRBV27; D: .; CDR3: CASSLGLSTDTQYF; DNA: TGTGCCAGCAGTTTGGGGCTTAGCACAGATACGCAGTATTTT
J: TRBJ1-2; size: .; V: TRBV2; D: TRBD1; CDR3: CASSGQGDYGYTF; DNA: TGTGCCAGCAGTGGACAGGGCGACTATGGCTACACCTTC
J: TRBJ2-2; size: .; V: TRBV7-9; D: TRBD2; CDR3: CASSLAPGGKTGELFF; DNA: TGTGCCAGCAGCTTAGCGCCGGGGGGAAAGACCGGGGAGCTGTTTTTT
J: TRBJ1-2; size: few; V: TRBV3-1/TRBV3-2; D: .; CDR3: CASSLRQGTSGYGYTF; DNA: TGTGCCAGCAGCCTCCGTCAGGGAACAAGTGGCTATGGCTACACCTTC
J: TRBJ1-5; size: .; V: TRBV6-2/TRBV6-3; D: .; CDR3: CASSSWRLSNQPQHF; DNA: TGTGCCAGCAGTTCTTGGCGGTTGAGCAATCAGCCCCAGCATTTT
J: TRBJ2-7; size: .; V: TRBV28; D: .; CDR3: CASSLGRNLEVYEQYF; DNA: TGTGCCAGCAGTTTGGGGCGGAATCTAGAAGTTTACGAGCAGTACTTC
J: TRBJ2-1; size: once; V: TRBV28; D: .; CDR3: CASRLNPGTYNEQFF; DNA: TGTGCCAGCAGGCTAAACCCTGGGACTTACAATGAGCAGTTCTTC
J: TRBJ1-5; size: once; V: TRBV19; D: .; CDR3: CASSMGQGWGQPQHF; DNA: TGTGCCAGTAGTATGGGGCAGGGGTGGGGACAGCCCCAGCATTTT
J: TRBJ2-1; size: .; V: TRBV3-1/TRBV3-2; D: TRBD1; CDR3: CASSQGPRGTGLNEQFF; DNA: TGTGCCAGCAGCCAAGGTCCCCGGGGGACAGGTTTAAATGAGCAGTTCTTC
J: TRBJ1-5; size: .; V: TRBV18; D: .; CDR3: CASSPSSARGNQPQHF; DNA: TGTGCCAGCTCGCCTTCTTCGGCCCGGGGAAATCAGCCCCAGCATTTT
J: TRBJ2-1; size: .; V: TRBV19; D: TRBD2; CDR3: CASSTGTSGSGLDNEQFF; DNA: TGTGCCAGTAGCACCGGGACTAGCGGGAGTGGGCTGGACAATGAGCAGTTCTTC